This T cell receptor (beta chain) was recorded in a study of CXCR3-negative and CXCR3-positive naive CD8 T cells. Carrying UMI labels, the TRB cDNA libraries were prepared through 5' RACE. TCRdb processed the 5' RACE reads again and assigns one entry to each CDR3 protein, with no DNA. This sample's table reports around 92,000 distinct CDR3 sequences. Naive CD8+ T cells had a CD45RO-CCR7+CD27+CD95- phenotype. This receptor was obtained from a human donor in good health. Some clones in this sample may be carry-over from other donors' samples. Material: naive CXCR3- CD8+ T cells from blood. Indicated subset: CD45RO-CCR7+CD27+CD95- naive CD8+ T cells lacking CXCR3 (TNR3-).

The CDR3 region is CSASLAGIYNEQFF. The rearrangement links TRBV29-1 to TRBJ2-1; the D call of TRBD2 rests on TCRdb alone, since no DNA is present to check it. The CDR3 spans 14 residues. Per germline, CDR1 SQVTM and CDR2 ANQGSEA.